This T cell receptor (beta chain) originates from a study of beta chain features in type 1 diabetes. Study-wide findings and caveats: Across patients, naive, central memory and Treg TCRB repertoires exhibited apparently greater similarity than was observed across healthy donors.

Expressed TCRB transcripts were sequenced after all isolated RNA was converted to cDNA. The read count averaged roughly 4 million across naive, central memory and regulatory T cell samples. Profiled with immunoSEQ multiplex PCR; TCRdb holds only in-frame clones, not every one. The table shows 200,000 to 300,000 clones, with 68% occurring only once. Turning to this clone: Its antigen is unidentified.

The specimen sequenced was naive CD4+ T cells from blood. The TCR originated in a man aged 25-45 years in good health.

The CDR3 DNA sequence: TGTGCCAGCAGCTTCAACCGGGGCGCTAACTATGGCTACACCTTC. Translated, it gives CASSFNRGANYGYTF. The genes are TRBV7-8 and TRBJ1-2; tentative D call: TRBD1 (5 bases). V was shortened by 3 bases and J by 0 bases, with 11 bases between the two germline ends. This CDR3 contains 15 residues. Germline V gives CDR1 SGHVS, CDR2 FQNEAQ.